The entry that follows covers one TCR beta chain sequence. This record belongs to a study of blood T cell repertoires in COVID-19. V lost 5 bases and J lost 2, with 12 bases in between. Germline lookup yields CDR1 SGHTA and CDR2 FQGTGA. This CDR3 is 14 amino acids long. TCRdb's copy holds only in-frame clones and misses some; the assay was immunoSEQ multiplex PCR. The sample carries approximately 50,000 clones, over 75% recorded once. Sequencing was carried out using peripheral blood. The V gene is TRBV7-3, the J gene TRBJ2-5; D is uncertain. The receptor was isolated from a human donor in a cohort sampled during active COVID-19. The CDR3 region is CASSRSAGQETQYF. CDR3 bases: TGTGCCAGCAGCCGCAGTGCAGGTCAAGAGACCCAGTACTTC.